What follows is one TCR beta chain and its context. Its specificity is unknown. The entry originates in a study of shared clonotypes between healthy human individuals. The ends were cut back, 0 bases at V and 4 bases at J, with 6 bases in the middle. The CDR3 is made up of 13 amino acids. Germline loops: CDR1 MNHEY, CDR2 SMNVEV (reference sequence). Several immunoSEQ plates received, in even portions, the genomic DNA of each subset. Only in-frame clones appear in the TCRdb table, and some are missing; sequencing was by immunoSEQ multiplex PCR. This sample has over 1.5 million clones, with 98% found just once. Whole-study findings and limits: Among the subsets, naive ones generally showed larger estimated richness than memory ones.

V usage is TRBV27 and J usage is TRBJ1-2; no firm D call. This receptor was identified in a man aged 25-45 years in good health. The sample consisted of naive CD4+ T cells sorted from blood. Described subset: CD45RA+ positively selected. As DNA, the CDR3 is TGTGCCAGCAGTTTATCTCCGTTCTATGGCTACACCTTC. It yields the protein CASSLSPFYGYTF.